A selection of T cell receptor beta chains follows, all from one sample in a study of cytomegalovirus exposure and HLA in healthy donors. TCRdb keeps only in-frame clones here, not all; method: immunoSEQ multiplex PCR. The sample lists approximately 89,000 clones; about 70% were seen once. The sequenced material came from PBMCs. The receptors shown here come from a female donor in good health and CMV-seronegative. Each CDR3 is given with its conserved first and last residue. D genes are given only for firm matches. Clone sizes are given selectively: once, few, many, or a class where the clone is expanded.

clone_size | j_call | d_call | v_call | cdr3_nt | cdr3_aa
few | TRBJ2-3 | TRBD2 | TRBV5-4 | TGTGCCAGCAGCCTGGGGACTAAACATAAAATAAACACAGATACGCAGTATTTT | CASSLGTKHKINTDTQYF
. | TRBJ1-1 | . | TRBV9 | TGTGCCAGCAGCGTAGCCGCACAGGGACGGACTGAAGCTTTCTTT | CASSVAAQGRTEAFF
. | TRBJ2-6 | TRBD1 | TRBV6-4 | TGTGCCAGCAGCGAGACAGGGGGTGGGGCCAACGTCCTGACTTTC | CASSETGGGANVLTF
. | TRBJ1-2 | . | TRBV30 | TGTGCCTGGAGTGTACTCGGGGGCTACACCTTC | CAWSVLGGYTF
. | TRBJ2-5 | TRBD1 | TRBV2 | TGTGCCAGCAGTGAGCTTCAAGGGACAGGGGAGACCCAGTACTTC | CASSELQGTGETQYF
. | TRBJ1-1 | . | TRBV5-1 | TGCGCCAGCAGCTTGGGGACGAGGACAGTTGACACTGAAGCTTTCTTT | CASSLGTRTVDTEAFF
few | TRBJ2-2 | . | TRBV15 | TGTGCCACCAGCAGACAGGGGAGGGCCGGGGAGCTGTTTTTT | CATSRQGRAGELFF
. | TRBJ2-3 | TRBD2 | TRBV19 | TGTGCCAGTAGTGTTCGACTAGCGCGGACAGATACGCAGTATTTT | CASSVRLARTDTQYF
. | TRBJ2-5 | . | TRBV5-4 | TGTGCCACCAGACAAGATCAAGAGACCCAGTACTTC | CATRQDQETQYF
. | TRBJ1-2 | TRBD1 | TRBV4-1 | TGCGCCAGCAGCCAAGAAGAAGAAAGGACAGGGATGGGCTACACCTTC | CASSQEEERTGMGYTF
. | TRBJ2-3 | TRBD1 | TRBV5-1 | TGCGCCAGCAGCTCACAGGGGGCTCGCGGAGATACGCAGTATTTT | CASSSQGARGDTQYF
. | TRBJ2-7 | . | TRBV2 | TGTGCCAGCAGTGGCCGCGGCTCCTACGAGCAGTACTTC | CASSGRGSYEQYF
. | TRBJ2-1 | TRBD1 | TRBV29-1 | TGCAGCGTTGAGGGACAGGGCAATGAGCAGTTCTTC | CSVEGQGNEQFF
. | TRBJ2-3 | . | TRBV11-3 | TGTGCCAGCAGCATCACTAGCAGTCGCAGGGATACGCAGTATTTT | CASSITSSRRDTQYF
. | TRBJ1-5 | . | TRBV27 | TGTGCCAGCAGAGTACAGGGAATAGGTCAGCCCCAGCATTTT | CASRVQGIGQPQHF
. | TRBJ2-3 | . | TRBV6-4 | TGTGCCAGCAGTGACTCCGTCGGTAGCACAGATACGCAGTATTTT | CASSDSVGSTDTQYF
. | TRBJ2-3 | TRBD1 | TRBV6-6 | TGTGCCAGCAGCCGGACAGGGGACGATACGCAGTATTTT | CASSRTGDDTQYF
. | TRBJ2-1 | . | TRBV6-6 | TGTGCCAGCAGTTACTGGCAGAACAATGAGCAGTTCTTC | CASSYWQNNEQFF
. | TRBJ1-2 | . | TRBV7-9 | TGTGCCAGCAGCTTAGACAGGGATGGCTACACCTTC | CASSLDRDGYTF
few | TRBJ2-3 | . | TRBV29-1 | TGCAGCGTCATGACAGGTAGCACAGATACGCAGTATTTT | CSVMTGSTDTQYF
. | TRBJ2-5 | . | TRBV2 | TGTGCCAGCAGTCGAAGTTCGGGGGGCGGAGAGACCCAGTACTTC | CASSRSSGGGETQYF
few | TRBJ2-1 | . | TRBV27 | TGTGCCAGCAGTTACAGTCTCAATGAGCAGTTCTTC | CASSYSLNEQFF